The 26 T cell receptor beta chains below were found in one sample sequenced in a study of blood T cell repertoires in COVID-19. Sequenced by immunoSEQ multiplex PCR; TCRdb stores in-frame clones only, minus some. In the table there are tens of thousands of clones, under 85% of which are singletons. The specimen was peripheral blood. Receptor source: a woman between 70 and 85 years old with active or convalescent COVID-19.

The chain couples TRBV5-1 to TRBJ2-5; 15 nucleotides align to TRBD2. J gave up 4 bases and V 7 bases, and 8 bases lay outside the gene matches. The germline CDR1 and CDR2 sequences are SGHRS and YFSETQ. The CDR3 runs 16 residues. Written as DNA, the CDR3 is TGCGCCAGCTCGGGACTAGCGGGAGGAGGAGGAGAGACCCAGTACTTC. Protein: CASSGLAGGGGETQYF.

This chain joins TRBV15 and TRBJ1-2, with 7 bases identical to TRBD1. Germline CDR1 is LNHNV and CDR2 is YYDKDF (reference sequence). The trim removed 6 bases at V and 2 bases at J, leaving 3 bases unmatched. The CDR3 consists of 13 residues. DNA for the CDR3: TGTGCCACCAGTCGACAGGGAAACTATGGCTACACCTTC. Translated, it gives CATSRQGNYGYTF. Combining the CDR3 with reference TRBV15 and TRBJ1-2 gives the whole variable domain DAMVIQNPRYQVTQFGKPVTLSCSQTLNHNVMYWYQQKSSQAPKLLFHYYDKDFNNEADTPDNFQSRRPNTSFCFLDIRSPGLGDTAMYLCATSRQGNYGYTFGSGTRLTVV.

V gene TRBV3-1 (or the pseudogene TRBV3-2) combines with J gene TRBJ1-2; 9 bases map to TRBD1. The V and J ends lost 3 bases and 4 bases, in that order; junction bases with no gene match: 6. The CDR3 covers 15 residues. CDR1 is LGHDT, CDR2 YNNKEL, per germline (reference sequence). The CDR3, as DNA: TGTGCCAGCAGCCACGGGACAGGGTTGAGCTATGGCTACACCTTC. Its translation is CASSHGTGLSYGYTF.

The CDR3 DNA is TGCAGCGTTGGACAGACCTACTACGAGCAGTACTTC. Translating gives CSVGQTYYEQYF. This chain uses TRBV29-1 with TRBJ2-7, with TRBD1 as a possible D gene (5 bases). With 4 bases removed from V and 3 bases from J, the gap between germline ends came to 10 bases. CDR1 and CDR2 (germline): SQVTM, ANQGSEA. The CDR3 loop spans 12 amino acids.

The chain combines TRBV4-3 with TRBJ1-2; 7 nucleotides line up with TRBD1. With V trimmed by 4 bases and J by 4 bases, 9 bases remained unmatched. This CDR3 comprises 15 residues. Per germline, CDR1 LGHNA and CDR2 YSLEER. CDR3 bases: TGCGCCAGCAGCCCTACCATCGACAGGGTCTATGGCTACACCTTC. Translated, it gives CASSPTIDRVYGYTF.

The gene calls are TRBV21-1 and TRBJ1-1; TRBD1, as called in the table, went unchecked against the DNA. TRBV21-1 is a pseudogene. The CDR3 loop spans 18 amino acids. For the CDR3, the DNA is TGTGCCAGCAGCAAGGGGATCGGACAGACGAGACCGGGGACTGAAGCTTTCTTT. The encoded protein is CASSKGIGQTRPGTEAFF.

The V gene is TRBV3-1 (or the pseudogene TRBV3-2), the J gene TRBJ2-1; 9 bases match TRBD1. Germline CDR1 and CDR2: LGHDT and YNNKEL (reference sequence). V trimming: 7 bases; J trimming: 12 bases; junction bases outside the gene matches: 22. The CDR3 has 17 amino acids. CDR3: CASTTRTGVKGGSGQFF. The CDR3 coding sequence is TGTGCCAGCACGACGAGGACAGGGGTTAAGGGGGGGTCTGGGCAGTTCTTC.

The chain couples TRBV19 to TRBJ2-3, with TRBD1 matching 8 bases. The germline gives CDR1 LNHDA, CDR2 SQIVND (reference sequence). This CDR3 has 13 residues. Unmatched junction bases numbered 3, after V lost 6 bases and J lost 4 bases. This chain's CDR3 is CASRGQGADTQYF. CDR3 DNA sequence: TGTGCCAGTAGAGGACAGGGTGCAGATACGCAGTATTTT.

The chain employs TRBV19 and TRBJ2-3; 8 nucleotides agree with TRBD2. V dropped 7 bases and J dropped 0; count of bases not matched to a gene: 9. Germline CDR1 and CDR2: LNHDA and SQIVND (reference sequence). The CDR3 sequence is 16 residues long. CDR3 residues: CASTLRSGGSTDTQYF. Written as DNA, the CDR3 is TGTGCCAGTACCCTGCGGAGCGGGGGTAGCACAGATACGCAGTATTTT. Full variable domain (missing parts from reference TRBV19 and TRBJ2-3): DGGITQSPKYLFRKEGQNVTLSCEQNLNHDAMYWYRQDPGQGLRLIYYSQIVNDFQKGDIAEGYSVSREKKESFPLTVTSAQKNPTAFYLCASTLRSGGSTDTQYFGPGTRLTVL.

The chain joins TRBV5-6 to TRBJ2-5; D gene uncertain. The CDR3 length is 12 residues. Germline V gene sequence: CDR1 SGHDT, CDR2 YYEEEE. The germline V and J ends were trimmed by 2 bases and 7 bases, with 9 bases remaining between them. CDR3 nucleotide sequence: TGTGCCAGCAGCTTATGGCGCGGGACCCAGTACTTC. This encodes CASSLWRGTQYF.

This clone showed up just once. This rearrangement joins TRBV28 to TRBJ2-3; 8 positions agree with TRBD2. From germline, CDR1 is MDHEN and CDR2 SYDVKM. The CDR3 runs 15 residues. Trimming removed 2 bases from V and 6 bases from J; junction bases left unmatched: 7. CDR3 in DNA: TGTGCCAGCAGTTTAAGTAGCGGGACATCGGATACGCAGTATTTT. This translates into CASSLSSGTSDTQYF.

This chain uses TRBV7-9 with TRBJ1-3; no definite D call. CDR1 and CDR2 (germline): SEHNR, FQNEAQ (reference sequence). The CDR3 extends over 16 amino acids. V gave up 3 bases and J gave up 2 bases, with 14 bases separating them. The DNA for the CDR3 is TGTGCCAGCAGCTTCTTCGGCAGCGGACCTGGAAACACCATATATTTT. Residues: CASSFFGSGPGNTIYF.

V and J are TRBV2 and TRBJ1-6; 7 bases map to TRBD1. Germline values: CDR1 SNHLY, CDR2 FYNNEI. J lost 7 bases, V lost 3 bases, and 12 bases had no gene match. The CDR3 covers 17 residues. This chain's CDR3 is CASSERELQGRNSPLHF. The CDR3 DNA reads as TGTGCCAGCAGTGAGAGAGAGTTACAGGGGAGGAATTCACCCCTCCACTTT.

This clone was counted a single time. The genes are TRBV4-3 and TRBJ2-3, with D perhaps TRBD2 (5 bases). V lost 0 bases and J 4 bases, leaving 11 bases between the germline ends. Germline CDR1 LGHNA, CDR2 YSLEER. The CDR3 loop spans 15 amino acids. This CDR3 is CASSQDLGIPDTQYF. CDR3 sequence (DNA): TGCGCCAGCAGCCAAGATCTCGGGATTCCAGATACGCAGTATTTT.

The V and J genes are TRBV19 and TRBJ1-5; possibly TRBD1 for D (5 bases). Trimming stripped 2 bases from V and 7 bases from J, with 18 bases between. The germline CDR1 and CDR2 sequences are LNHDA and SQIVND (reference sequence). The CDR3 loop spans 16 amino acids. CDR3 nucleotides: TGTGCCAGTAGTATAATCAGGGTGACGGCGAGCCAGCCCCAGCATTTT. This sequence encodes CASSIIRVTASQPQHF.

V gene TRBV7-8 combines with J gene TRBJ2-3, with TRBD2 matching over 9 bases. V shed 3 bases and J 5 bases; nucleotides not matched to a gene: 24. Germline CDR1 reads SGHVS; CDR2 reads FQNEAQ. CDR3 length equals 21 residues. In DNA form, the CDR3 reads TGTGCCAGCAGCTTCCCTGGGCGTTCAGAGCGGGGGGAAGGGCTGGGAGATACGCAGTATTTT. As protein: CASSFPGRSERGEGLGDTQYF.

There are a few counts of this clone. The rearrangement uses TRBV6-5 and TRBJ2-1; 9 bases align to TRBD1. This CDR3 comprises 13 residues. Germline-derived CDR1 and CDR2 are MNHEY and SVGAGI. Trimming took 6 bases from V and 5 from J; bases not matched to a gene: 2. CDR3 sequence (DNA): TGTGCCAGCAGGAGACAGGGGGACAATGAGCAGTTCTTC. Translating gives CASRRQGDNEQFF.

The gene calls are TRBV11-2 and TRBJ1-1; 9 bases map to TRBD1. Germline V gene sequence: CDR1 SGHAT, CDR2 FQNNGV. V lost 5 bases, J lost 1 base, and 11 bases stayed unmatched. The CDR3 is 17 amino acids. Here the CDR3 DNA reads TGTGCCAGCAGCCCAACTAAGGGACAGGGACCGAACACTGAAGCTTTCTTT. It specifies CASSPTKGQGPNTEAFF.

This clone was detected once. The CDR3 is CASSKTYNTEAFF. CDR3 DNA sequence: TGTGCCAGTAGTAAGACATATAACACTGAAGCTTTCTTT. The gene calls are TRBV19 and TRBJ1-1; no definite D call. The ends were cut back, 4 bases at V and 2 bases at J, with 8 bases in the middle. The CDR3 contains 13 residues. Germline CDR1 and CDR2: LNHDA and SQIVND (reference sequence).

CDR3 nucleotides: TGTGCCAGCAGTTACTCGAACAGGGGGTACGGCTACACCTTC. Translation gives CASSYSNRGYGYTF. The chain is built from TRBV6-2 or TRBV6-3 and TRBJ1-2, with 8 nucleotides matching TRBD1. In germline, CDR1 is MNHEY, CDR2 SVGEGT. V shed 0 bases, J shed 8 bases, and the junction held 5 bases outside the gene matches. The CDR3 contains 14 residues.

This clone appeared a few times. The rearrangement joins TRBV7-9 to TRBJ1-5; D possibly corresponds to TRBD1 (6 bases). V was shortened by 5 bases and J by 2 bases, with 16 bases between the two germline ends. Germline V CDR1 and CDR2: SEHNR, FQNEAQ (reference sequence). The CDR3 is made up of 16 amino acids. CDR3 in amino acids: CASSPHPRQGNQPQHF. In DNA form, the CDR3 reads TGTGCCAGCAGCCCTCACCCTCGACAGGGCAATCAGCCCCAGCATTTT.

The gene calls are TRBV10-3 and TRBJ2-1; D possibly corresponds to TRBD2 (6 bases). The germline gives CDR1 ENHRY, CDR2 SYGVKD. CDR3 length equals 14 residues. V lost 7 bases, J lost 7 bases, and 17 bases lay in between. The CDR3 nucleotides read TGTGCCATCAAGGGCGGGAAGGAAGGGAATGAGCAGTTCTTC. It codes for CAIKGGKEGNEQFF.

The rearrangement links TRBV5-5 to TRBJ1-3; no reliable D call. V lost 0 bases to trimming and J lost 0 bases, with 10 bases between them. This CDR3 region has 16 residues. CDR1 and CDR2 (germline): SGHKS, YYEKEE (reference sequence). The DNA for the CDR3 is TGTGCCAGCAGCTTGGGAGGGATCCCCTCTGGAAACACCATATATTTT. Protein sequence: CASSLGGIPSGNTIYF. The whole variable domain, remainder taken from reference TRBV5-5 and TRBJ1-3, is DAGVTQSPTHLIKTRGQQVTLRCSPISGHKSVSWYQQVLGQGPQFIFQYYEKEERGRGNFPDRFSARQFPNYSSELNVNALLLGDSALYLCASSLGGIPSGNTIYFGEGSWLTVV.

Only one count was recorded for this clone. The chain is built from TRBV1 and TRBJ2-1; the DNA was not used to check the table's D call, TRBD2. TRBV1 counts as a pseudogene. CDR3 size: 17 residues. The CDR3 loop reads CTSSQARGGSSYNEQFF. In nucleotides, the CDR3 is TGCACCAGCAGCCAGGCGCGGGGAGGCAGCTCCTACAATGAGCAGTTCTTC.

This sequence joins TRBV28 and TRBJ1-1, with 8 bases identical to TRBD1. The germline gives CDR1 MDHEN, CDR2 SYDVKM. Trimming took 6 bases from V and 5 from J; bases not matched to a gene: 8. This CDR3 has 14 amino acids. This CDR3 is CASRIDRGWTEAFF. The CDR3 DNA follows: TGTGCCAGCAGGATAGACAGGGGTTGGACTGAAGCTTTCTTT.

The chain recombines TRBV29-1 with TRBJ2-7, with 8 positions matching TRBD1. Germline values: CDR1 SQVTM, CDR2 ANQGSEA. J was trimmed by 3 bases and V by 6 bases; bases with no gene match: 4. The CDR3 is 12 residues long. The CDR3 region has the DNA TGCAGCGTCTGGACAGGGAACTACGAGCAGTACTTC. The encoded protein is CSVWTGNYEQYF.